This entry concerns a single T cell receptor (beta chain). The data are from a study of identical twins. TCRdb analysed the 5' RACE reads with MiXCR anew, one entry per CDR3 protein. This table has 420,000 or so distinct CDR3 sequences, under 20% appearing once. Germline-derived CDR1 and CDR2 are SGHDT and YYEEEE. With 0 bases clipped from V and 0 bases from J, the junction kept 7 bases outside the gene matches. The CDR3 totals 19 residues. The chain employs TRBV5-6 and TRBJ2-1; 12 bases are shared with TRBD2. The clonotype comes from a man in his fifties or sixties in good health. Material: naive T cells sorted from blood. In nucleotides, the CDR3 is TGTGCCAGCAGCTTGGGACTAGCGGGAGTTGGGAGCTCCTACAATGAGCAGTTCTTC. Protein product: CASSLGLAGVGSSYNEQFF.